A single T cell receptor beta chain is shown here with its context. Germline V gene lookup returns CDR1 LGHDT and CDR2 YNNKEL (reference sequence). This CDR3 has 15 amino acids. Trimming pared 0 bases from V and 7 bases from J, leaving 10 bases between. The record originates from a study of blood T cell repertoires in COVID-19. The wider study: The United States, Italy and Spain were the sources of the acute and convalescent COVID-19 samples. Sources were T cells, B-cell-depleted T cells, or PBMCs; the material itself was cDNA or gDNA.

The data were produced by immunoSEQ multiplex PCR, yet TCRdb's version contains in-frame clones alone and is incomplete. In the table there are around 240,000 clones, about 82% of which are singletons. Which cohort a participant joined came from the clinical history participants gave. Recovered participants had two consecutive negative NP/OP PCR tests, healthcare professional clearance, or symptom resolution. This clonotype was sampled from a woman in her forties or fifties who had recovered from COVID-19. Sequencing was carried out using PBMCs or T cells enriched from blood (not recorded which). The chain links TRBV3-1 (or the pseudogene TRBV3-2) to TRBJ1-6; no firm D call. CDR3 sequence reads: CASSQEEGHNSPLHF. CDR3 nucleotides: TGTGCCAGCAGCCAAGAGGAGGGCCACAATTCACCCCTCCACTTT.